This TCR beta chain was sequenced during a study of OX40 agonist ivuxolimab in advanced cancers. Study as a whole: Patients received ivuxolimab, an intravenous treatment, every 2 weeks at 0.01 to 10 mg/kg. Study outcomes and limitations: The investigators did not determine what antigen specificity the expanded peripheral T cells had. Compared with CD4+, CD8+ T cells on average had more expanded clones.

Germline V CDR1 and CDR2: SGDLS, YYNGEE. J was trimmed by 7 bases and V by 3 bases; bases with no gene match: 8. The CDR3 sequence is 16 residues long. Here immunoSEQ multiplex PCR was the method, and the copy in TCRdb shows in-frame clones only, minus some. The sample consists of about 79,000 clones, about 85% of them appearing once. Concerning this clone itself: What it binds is unknown.

The sequence was obtained from an adult with an advanced solid tumor such as melanoma, head and neck, liver or kidney cancer. The material sequenced was CD4+ or CD8+ T cells sorted from blood, taken in a trial of the OX40 agonist ivuxolimab. The chain employs TRBV9 and TRBJ2-3; 13 nucleotides agree with TRBD2. The CDR3 sequence: CASSAGGLAGMYTQYF. CDR3 nucleotide sequence: TGTGCCAGCAGCGCTGGGGGACTAGCGGGAATGTATACGCAGTATTTT.